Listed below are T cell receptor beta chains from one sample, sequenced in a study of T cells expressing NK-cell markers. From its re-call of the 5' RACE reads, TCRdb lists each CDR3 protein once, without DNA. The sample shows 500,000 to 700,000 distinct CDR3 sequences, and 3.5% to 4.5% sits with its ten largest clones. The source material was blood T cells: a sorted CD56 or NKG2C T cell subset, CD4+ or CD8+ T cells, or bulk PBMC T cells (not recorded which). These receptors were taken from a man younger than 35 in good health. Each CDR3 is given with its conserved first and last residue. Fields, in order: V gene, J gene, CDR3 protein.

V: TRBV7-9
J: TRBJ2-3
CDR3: CASIKDPSPTDTQYF

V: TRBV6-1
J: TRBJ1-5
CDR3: CASSEGHPRQPQHF

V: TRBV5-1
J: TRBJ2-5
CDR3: CASSATGSSETQYF

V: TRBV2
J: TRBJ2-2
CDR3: CASSAPRGTGYVGELFF

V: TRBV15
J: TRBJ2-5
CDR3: CATSRDGGRGRETQYF

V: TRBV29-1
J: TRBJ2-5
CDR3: CSGGGGGEQETQYF

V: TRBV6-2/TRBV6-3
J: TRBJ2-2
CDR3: CASSPHNTGELFF

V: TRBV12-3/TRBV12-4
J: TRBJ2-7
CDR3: CASSLGQTLNHEQYF

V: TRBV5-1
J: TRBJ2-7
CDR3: CASSLEEAPHEQYF

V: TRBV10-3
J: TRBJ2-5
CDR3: CAISAGVGETQYF

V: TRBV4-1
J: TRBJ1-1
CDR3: CASSPWQGEAEAFF

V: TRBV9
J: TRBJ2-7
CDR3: CASSVEAGRPYEQYF

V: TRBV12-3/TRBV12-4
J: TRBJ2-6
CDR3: CASSYMGTGANVLTF

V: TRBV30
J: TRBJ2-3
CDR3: CAWGRKGAYTQYF

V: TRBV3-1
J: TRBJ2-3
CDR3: CASSRAHSTDTQYF

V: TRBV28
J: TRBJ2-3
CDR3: CASSGSAPDTQYF

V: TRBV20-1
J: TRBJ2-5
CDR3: CSARVRTGGTQYF

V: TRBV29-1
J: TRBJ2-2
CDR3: CSAKTGTHTGELFF

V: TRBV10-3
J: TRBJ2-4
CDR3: CAISESGREVKNIQYF

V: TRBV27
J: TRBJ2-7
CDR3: CASSLGDFGNYEQYF

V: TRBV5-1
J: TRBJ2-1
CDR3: CASSPPSEGSIGNEQFF

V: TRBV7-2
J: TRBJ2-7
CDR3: CASSPEAYREQYF

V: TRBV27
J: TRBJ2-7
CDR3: CASSPKPIAYEQYF

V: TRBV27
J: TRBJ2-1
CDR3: CASSFIAGRNEQFF

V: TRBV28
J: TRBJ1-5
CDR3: CASSPRQGLHQPQHF